This passage covers 21 T cell receptor beta chains from one sample sequenced in a study of tissue T cells after allogeneic stem cell transplantation. As for time point: mouse harvest day 7 after allogeneic transplant. Each mouse received 10^7 T-cell-depleted marrow cells plus 10^6 splenic CD5+ T cells by tail vein. The method was immunoSEQ multiplex PCR; TCRdb's version includes in-frame clones alone and lacks a portion of them. The sample lists thousands of clones, about 50% occurring once. The sequenced material came from gut tissue. The receptors shown here come from a female BALB/c mouse given C57BL/6 T cells with graft-versus-host disease after an allogeneic hematopoietic cell transplant.

With regard to this clone: The germline and genes are mouse ones. The missing CDR3 end, 1 residue past where the read stops, is filled in from the germline J gene. V gene TRBV16 combines with J gene TRBJ2-4; no firm D call. The CDR3 is made up of 12 amino acids. Trimming took off 6 bases at V and 1 base at J, with 5 bases between the two ends. Germline lookup yields CDR1 SGHSA and CDR2 FRNQAP. CDR3 DNA, as far as it was read: TGTGCAAGCAGTCAGGGTCAAAACACCTTGTAC. It yields the protein CASSQGQNTLY. The complete CDR3 sequence is CASSQGQNTLYF.

Notes on this clone: Any gene name here is a mouse gene name. CDR3 region: CASSTGFSNERLFF. The CDR3 bases that were read are TGTGCCAGCAGCACAGGGTTTTCCAACGAAAGATTATTT. The V and J genes are TRBV26 and TRBJ1-4; D perhaps matches TRBD1 (6 bases). The read comes to an end 1 residue before the CDR3 does, leaving the germline J gene to fill in the end. The CDR3 has 14 residues. Germline CDR1 and CDR2: KGHPV and FQNQEV (reference sequence). The germline V and J ends were trimmed by 6 bases and 0 bases, with 8 bases remaining between them.

For this clone: These gene names are mouse names. The sequenced fragment ends 1 residue before the CDR3 boundary, so the rest is inferred from the germline J gene. The V call is TRBV3, the J call TRBJ1-2; the match to TRBD1 covers 7 bases. The V and J ends lost 3 bases and 6 bases, in that order; junction bases with no gene match: 1. Germline assignment: CDR1 SNHLY and CDR2 FYNGKV (reference sequence). The CDR3 is made up of 12 amino acids. The CDR3 is CASSFQGADYTF. The sequenced CDR3 bases are TGTGCCAGCAGCTTCCAGGGGGCCGACTACACC.

As to this clone: Mouse germline and gene names are used. The sequence runs out 1 residue before the end of the CDR3; the remainder is reconstructed from the germline J gene. The chain uses TRBV26 and TRBJ2-3, with TRBD1 matching 10 bases. Per the germline V gene, CDR1 is KGHPV and CDR2 is FQNQEV (reference sequence). The ends lost 4 bases at V and 7 bases at J; junction bases unmatched: 5. The CDR3 has 14 amino acids. The part of the CDR3 DNA that was read is TGTGCCAGCAGTCCTCGACAGGGGGCGAAAACGCTGTAT. Its translation is CASSPRQGAKTLY. The entire CDR3 reads CASSPRQGAKTLYF.

This clone turned up a few times. The gene symbols are mouse symbols. The read comes to an end 1 residue before the CDR3 does, leaving the germline J gene to fill in the end. The V call is TRBV26, the J call TRBJ2-7, with 10 bases matching TRBD1. CDR1 and CDR2 (germline): KGHPV, FQNQEV (reference sequence). This CDR3 is built from 13 residues. V dropped 4 bases and J dropped 3; count of bases not matched to a gene: 0. Incomplete CDR3 DNA: TGTGCCAGCAGTCGGACAGGGGGCTATGAACAGTAC. Protein: CASSRTGGYEQY. The entire CDR3 sequence reads CASSRTGGYEQYF.

This clone was seen a handful of times. Gene names and germline match the mouse. The CDR3 end lies 1 residue beyond the end of the read and is filled in from the germline J gene. The sample contains more than one DNA sequence encoding this CDR3. The chain links TRBV26 to TRBJ2-7; D is possibly TRBD2 (6 bases). V lost 0 bases and J lost 4, with 7 bases in between. This CDR3 comprises 13 residues. CDR1 and CDR2 (germline): KGHPV, FQNQEV (reference sequence). The CDR3 sequence: CASSLSGGYEQYF. The CDR3 bases that were read are TGTGCCAGCAGTCTGTCTGGGGGATATGAACAGTAC.

This clone was recorded a few times. Gene names denote mouse genes. The CDR3 goes on 1 residue after the read ends, and that part is filled in from the germline J gene. The J gene is TRBJ2-2, the V gene TRBV1; 10 positions agree with TRBD2. V dropped 1 base and J dropped 1; count of bases not matched to a gene: 0. The CDR3 is 16 residues long. Germline V gene data show CDR1 as NSQYPW and CDR2 as LRSPGD (reference sequence). The DNA read from the CDR3 is TGCACCTGCAGTGCAGGACTGGGGGGAAACACCGGGCAGCTCTAC. Residues: CTCSAGLGGNTGQLY. The full CDR3 reads CTCSAGLGGNTGQLYF.

With regard to this clone: Mouse gene names apply. The read gets to within 1 residue of the CDR3 end, and the germline J gene fills in the rest. The chain combines TRBV31 with TRBJ2-4; 13 nucleotides line up with TRBD2. Germline CDR1 reads GKSSPN; CDR2 reads SITVG. Losses at the gene ends were 5 bases for V and 6 bases for J; bases not matched to a gene: 5. This CDR3 region has 14 residues. The chain's CDR3 is CAWGLGGHRNTLYF. The sequenced part of the CDR3 DNA is TGTGCCTGGGGACTGGGGGGGCACAGGAACACCTTGTAC. The whole variable domain, filled in from reference TRBV31 and TRBJ2-4, reads AQTIHQWPVAEIKAVGSPLSLGCTIKGKSSPNLYWYWQATGGTLQQLFYSITVGQVESVVQLNLSASRPKDDQFILSTEKLLLSHSGFYLCAWGLGGHRNTLYFGAGTRLSVL.

Regarding this clone: The genes and germline here are from mouse. The CDR3 is cut off 1 residue early in the read; its end comes from the germline J gene. This rearrangement joins TRBV31 to TRBJ1-1, with 10 bases lining up with TRBD1. Germline lookup yields CDR1 GKSSPN and CDR2 SITVG. Trimming at V came to 5 bases and at J to 0 bases, leaving 0 bases not matched to a gene. The length of the CDR3 is 13 residues. The CDR3 here is CAWDRGQNTEVFF. The sequenced part of the CDR3 DNA is TGTGCCTGGGACAGGGGGCAGAACACAGAAGTCTTC.

This clone occurred once. Mouse germline and gene names are used. Read data end 1 residue before the CDR3 end; the end is taken from the germline J gene. This chain links TRBV26 with TRBJ2-4, with D maybe TRBD2 (6 bases). V gave up 2 bases and J gave up 1 base, with 10 bases separating them. The germline CDR1 and CDR2 sequences are KGHPV and FQNQEV (reference sequence). The CDR3 contains 15 residues. The CDR3 DNA, read in part, is TGTGCCAGCAGTCTGGAGGCTGGGGGTCAAAACACCTTGTAC. Amino acid sequence: CASSLEAGGQNTLY. The CDR3 as a whole reads CASSLEAGGQNTLYF.

The table lists this clone with a few counts. These gene names are mouse names. The read comes to an end 1 residue before the CDR3 does, leaving the germline J gene to fill in the end. The chain is built from TRBV2 and TRBJ1-6; no definite D call. TRBJ1-6 is annotated as an ORF whose role is uncertain. The CDR3 contains 14 residues. Germline CDR1 is LGHNA and CDR2 is YSYQKL. Trimming removed 0 bases at V and 2 bases at J, with 2 bases between. The CDR3 DNA, read in part, is TGTGCCAGCAGCCAAGAACCCTATAATTCGCCCCTCTAC. It encodes CASSQEPYNSPLY. The full CDR3 protein is CASSQEPYNSPLYF.

As to this clone: Any gene name here is a mouse gene name. The CDR3 end lies 1 residue beyond the end of the read and is filled in from the germline J gene. V usage is TRBV26 and J usage is TRBJ2-4; D is unclear. V was shortened by 6 bases and J by 0 bases, with 10 bases between the two germline ends. CDR1 KGHPV and CDR2 FQNQEV come from the germline V gene (reference sequence). The CDR3 is 14 amino acids. The DNA read from the CDR3 is TGTGCCAGCAGGGTGACATCTAGTCAAAACACCTTGTAC. Amino acids: CASRVTSSQNTLY. The entire CDR3 protein reads CASRVTSSQNTLYF.

Only a few counts were recorded for this clone. All gene names here are mouse names. The sequence runs out 1 residue before the end of the CDR3; the remainder is reconstructed from the germline J gene. The chain links TRBV26 to TRBJ1-3; no clear D. Trimming removed 0 bases from V and 7 bases from J, with 7 bases in between. The germline CDR1 and CDR2 sequences are KGHPV and FQNQEV (reference sequence). The CDR3 loop spans 13 amino acids. The part of the CDR3 DNA that was read is TGTGCCAGCAGTCTGTCGAGGGTCAATACGCTCTAT. Translating it yields CASSLSRVNTLY. The whole CDR3 sequence is CASSLSRVNTLYF.

Details on this clone: All gene names here are mouse names. The read ends 1 residue early relative to the CDR3; the germline J gene fills the gap. This sequence joins TRBV20 and TRBJ2-3, with 9 nucleotides matching TRBD2. The V and J ends lost 2 bases and 6 bases, in that order; junction bases with no gene match: 3. This CDR3 spans 13 amino acids. Per the germline V gene, CDR1 is GFQATS and CDR2 is STVNSAI. The CDR3 DNA, read in part, is TGTGGTGCTAGGAGTTGGGGGGGCGAAACGCTGTAT. Amino acid sequence: CGARSWGGETLY. The CDR3 as a whole reads CGARSWGGETLYF.

To note about this clone: All gene names here are mouse names. The CDR3 extends 1 residue past the end of the read, so its final part is completed from the germline J gene. The genes are TRBV3 and TRBJ1-2, with TRBD1 matching 9 bases. After removal of 5 bases from V and 4 bases from J, the junction contained 5 bases not matched to a gene. CDR1 is SNHLY, CDR2 FYNGKV, per germline (reference sequence). The length of the CDR3 is 14 residues. Partial CDR3 DNA: TGTGCCAGCAGCCCTCGACAGGGGGGCTCCGACTACACC. Encoded protein: CASSPRQGGSDYT. The CDR3 in full is CASSPRQGGSDYTF.

By sample share, this clone is large. Mouse germline and gene names are used. The CDR3 end lies 1 residue beyond the end of the read and is filled in from the germline J gene. V and J are TRBV12-2 and TRBJ2-1; 8 nucleotides match TRBD2. The trim removed 0 bases at V and 1 base at J, leaving 1 base unmatched. Germline CDR1 is SGHLS and CDR2 is HYDKME. This CDR3 region has 15 residues. The chain's CDR3 is CASSLWGGNYAEQFF. The part of the CDR3 DNA that was read is TGTGCCAGCTCTCTCTGGGGGGGGAACTATGCTGAGCAGTTC.

Comment on this clone: The listed genes are named as in mouse. The CDR3 is cut off 1 residue early in the read; its end comes from the germline J gene. J is TRBJ1-3 and V is TRBV26; no clear D gene. The V gene's germline CDR1 is KGHPV and CDR2 FQNQEV (reference sequence). CDR3 length: 15 residues. V lost 6 bases to trimming and J lost 0 bases, with 12 bases between them. The DNA read from the CDR3 is TGTGCCAGCAGCCCGTCAACAACTTCTGGAAATACGCTCTAT. Amino acid sequence: CASSPSTTSGNTLY. The complete CDR3 reads CASSPSTTSGNTLYF.

As for this clone: Each gene name is a mouse one. Sequencing ends 1 residue short of the CDR3 end; the germline J gene provides the rest. The genes are TRBV26 and TRBJ1-2, with 11 bases aligning to TRBD1. Germline V gene lookup returns CDR1 KGHPV and CDR2 FQNQEV (reference sequence). The CDR3 is 14 amino acids. V dropped 4 bases and J dropped 4; count of bases not matched to a gene: 2. The CDR3 protein is CASSPGTGGSDYTF. The sequenced part of the CDR3 DNA is TGTGCCAGCAGTCCGGGGACAGGGGGCTCCGACTACACC.

On this clone: Gene names are mouse gene names. The CDR3 is cut off 1 residue early in the read; its end comes from the germline J gene. V gene TRBV26 combines with J gene TRBJ1-1, with D possibly matching TRBD1 (5 bases). The ends were cut back, 4 bases at V and 0 bases at J, with 6 bases in the middle. The germline V gene has CDR1 KGHPV and CDR2 FQNQEV (reference sequence). The CDR3 sequence is 13 residues long. CDR3 bases read: TGTGCCAGCAGTCGGGGGGCAAACACAGAAGTCTTC. It specifies CASSRGANTEVF. The full CDR3 reads CASSRGANTEVFF.

Turning to this clone: Mouse names are used for the genes. Coverage ceases 1 residue before the CDR3 finishes, and the germline J gene fills in the end. The chain is built from TRBV13-1 and TRBJ1-6; no reliable D call. TRBJ1-6 is an ORF for which the function is uncertain. This CDR3 comprises 13 residues. Germline CDR1 is NSHNY and CDR2 is SYGAGN. V was cut by 1 base and J by 11 bases, with 10 bases left in between. The part of the CDR3 DNA that was read is TGTGCCAGCAGTGATTATGGGCGGGCGCCCCTCTAC. Its protein is CASSDYGRAPLY. The CDR3 in full is CASSDYGRAPLYF.

Concerning this clone itself: The listed genes are named as in mouse. The CDR3 goes on 1 residue after the read ends, and that part is filled in from the germline J gene. V and J are TRBV26 and TRBJ2-7; TRBD1 might be the D (5 bases). Per the germline V gene, CDR1 is KGHPV and CDR2 is FQNQEV (reference sequence). The V end was cut by 3 bases, the J end by 5 bases, with 8 bases between. CDR3 size: 12 residues. This chain's CDR3 is CASSLPGNEQYF. The CDR3 DNA, read in part, is TGTGCCAGCAGTCTCCCAGGGAATGAACAGTAC.